A single T cell receptor beta chain is shown here with its context. This receptor's antigen is unknown. Per-base quality was not reported, and no clone a single base away is much larger than it. These data belong to a study of T cell repertoires and HLA-DP antigens (dated by TCRdb to about 2018). With respect to the entire study: The study used an in vitro model of CD4+ T cell alloreactivity in which transduced HeLa cells presented allogeneic HLA-DP. Of the three donors, two were male and one was female, with ages ranging from the 18-to-29 band to the 60-to-69 band. The two alloantigens modelled structurally similar versus dissimilar alloantigens, differing from self at one and 9 to 11 peptide-binding groove amino acids, respectively. The average DNA input was roughly 200 ng for sorted CD137+CD4+ samples versus 900 to 1,500 ng for pre-culture CD4+ samples. Paper-wide results and their limitations: Clones undetected before culture had an average cumulative frequency of approximately 37% against one allele and approximately 51% against the other. Separate analysis of naive and memory CD4+ repertoires was not performed. Sorted CD137+ cells showed similar clonality against both alloantigens, at approximately 0.36, which was much higher than the roughly 0.038 seen in pre-culture samples. The study was limited by having only three donors, by relying on a non-physiological HeLa antigen-presenting system, and by using total CD4+ responder cells.

The immunoSEQ multiplex PCR, with forward primers for 54 TRBV segments and reverse primers for 13 TRBJ segments, was used to amplify TCRB CDR3 regions. Deep resolution, with a target of 200,000 T cell genomes, was applied to the sequencing of pre-culture CD4+ samples. Sequencing of amplicons was performed on an Illumina HiSeq System, and 87 bp reads covering the CDR3 were generated. In the authors' own workflow: Correction for PCR and sequencing errors was applied to reads, and CDR3 regions were defined through alignment to IMGT reference sequences. Synthetic template pools were used to estimate the numbers of templates and unique rearrangements. Clonality was computed by subtracting Pielou's evenness from 1. Richness was estimated with the Daley-Smith estimator. Repertoire overlap was measured with Morisita's index. A clone counted as low-abundance if it appeared in cultured samples but went undetected in the pre-culture repertoire of the same donor. In its TCRdb copy, this immuneACCESS table keeps in-frame sequences only and misses some clones. Where compared with another copy, unresolved V genes explain less than half of these, and the others have no known cause. V, J and clone size are those of that table, while D and trimming were read from the DNA. Within this sample are approximately 100,000 clones, with about nine tenths of them counted one time only. The ten top clones hold around 1.7% of the sample.

Untouched CD4+ T cells were isolated from Ficoll-separated PBMC by magnetic bead negative selection, reaching an average purity of roughly 98%. Untouched CD4+ T cells were isolated with magnetic beads from Ficoll-separated PBMC, and a purity of 95% to 98% was reached with negligible CD8+ contamination. Peripheral blood mononuclear cells were supplied by the buffy coats of a few healthy blood donors, who served as the study donors. CMV seronegative status was shared by all three donors. Genomic DNA was extracted with the DNeasy Blood & Tissue Kit. TCRB sequencing was performed on genomic DNA from sorted CD137+CD4+ cells and pre-culture CD4+ baseline samples from each subject. CDR1 LNHDA and CDR2 SQIVND are derived from the germline V gene (reference sequence). Ends trimmed: V by 7 bases, J by 6 bases; bases unmatched to a gene: 10. From the cysteine up to the phenylalanine, the CDR3 has a length of 14 residues. Only the CDR3 part of the read is kept: 42 bases, read in frame from the first base.

The V gene is TRBV19 and the J gene is TRBJ1-1, and 8 junction bases match TRBD1. The sequence was collected from a man in his fifties or sixties in good health and CMV-seronegative. Sequencing was done on a sample of CD4+ T cells from PBMCs. The CDR3: CASTVTGVRSEAFF. The DNA reads as follows: TGTGCCAGTACTGTGACAGGGGTTCGTTCTGAAGCTTTCTTT.